This T cell receptor beta chain was documented in a study of blood T cell repertoires in COVID-19. Methods used by the authors: Estimated nucleated cell counts came from reference gene primer amplification. Repertoires were generated with immunoSEQ multiplex PCR, while TCRdb's copy carries only in-frame clones and drops some. Clonal size and the V and J genes are those of that table, whereas D and trimming came from the DNA. Among 140,000 or so clones listed, roughly 85% were seen once. With V trimmed by 5 bases and J by 0 bases, 3 bases remained unmatched. The CDR3 runs to 14 residues. The germline gives CDR1 MNHEY, CDR2 SVGAGI.

Sequenced material: peripheral blood. The genes are TRBV6-5 and TRBJ1-1, with 7 bases identical to TRBD1. The receptor comes from a man aged 45-60 years with acute or convalescent COVID-19. CDR3 amino acids: CASSLQGMNTEAFF. The CDR3 DNA reads TGTGCCAGCAGTCTACAGGGGATGAACACTGAAGCTTTCTTT.